These 8 T cell receptor beta chains were sequenced from one sample in a study of glioma-infiltrating T cells after dendritic cell vaccination. Libraries were prepared by immunoSEQ multiplex PCR; TCRdb keeps only in-frame clonotypes and omits some of them. The sample has some 73,000 clones; over 75% are singletons. Material: blood, obtained before dendritic cell vaccination. All receptors derive from a human donor with glioblastoma.

The chain employs TRBV5-1 and TRBJ2-2; tentatively, D is TRBD2 (6 bases). The CDR3 sequence is 16 residues long. Germline V lookup: CDR1 SGHRS, CDR2 YFSETQ. The V end lost 3 bases, the J end lost 0 bases, and 12 bases lay between the germline ends. CDR3 residues: CASSWTLAANTGELFF. The CDR3 DNA follows: TGCGCCAGCAGCTGGACCTTAGCGGCGAACACCGGGGAGCTGTTTTTT.

The CDR3 is CTIGPGDRRQGGYTF. The CDR3 nucleotides are TGCACCATTGGCCCAGGGGACCGGAGACAGGGCGGCTACACCTTC. V gene TRBV29-1 combines with J gene TRBJ1-2; 7 nucleotides agree with TRBD1. Germline V lookup: CDR1 SQVTM, CDR2 ANQGSEA. This CDR3 has 15 residues. Drawing the rest from reference TRBV29-1 and TRBJ1-2, the complete variable domain is SAVISQKPSRDICQRGTSLTIQCQVDSQVTMMFWYRQQPGQSLTLIATANQGSEATYESGFVIDKFPISRPNLTFSTLTVSNMSPEDSSIYLCTIGPGDRRQGGYTFGSGTRLTVV.

The genes are TRBV18 and TRBJ1-5; 7 bases fit TRBD1. Germline CDR1 KGHSH, CDR2 LQKENI. The J segment lost 7 bases and the V segment lost 3 bases, leaving 12 bases of the junction unmatched. CDR3 length equals 16 residues. In DNA form, the CDR3 reads TGTGCCAGCTCACCCGACTCCCAGGGGGTCTGGCAGCCCCAGCATTTT. This encodes CASSPDSQGVWQPQHF.

This clone has just one count. This chain connects TRBV4-1 to TRBJ2-3, with TRBD2 identical over 9 bases. Germline CDR1 and CDR2: MGHRA and YSYEKL. V gave up 4 bases and J gave up 3 bases; unmatched junction bases: 8. This CDR3 region has 16 residues. CDR3 nucleotide sequence: TGCGCCAGCAGCCCTGGGCGGGAGGGCTGGACAGATACGCAGTATTTT. Amino acid sequence: CASSPGREGWTDTQYF.

The CDR3, as DNA: TGTGCCAGCTCACCACCCGACAGGGCCTACTACGAGCAGTACTTC. It yields the protein CASSPPDRAYYEQYF. The rearrangement uses TRBV18 and TRBJ2-7; TRBD1 matches at 7 bases. This CDR3 is built from 15 residues. CDR1 is KGHSH, CDR2 LQKENI, per germline. After removal of 0 bases from V and 3 bases from J, the junction contained 5 bases not matched to a gene. Looking up the rest from reference TRBV18 and TRBJ2-7 gives the full variable domain: NAGVMQNPRHLVRRRGQEARLRCSPMKGHSHVYWYRQLPEEGLKFMVYLQKENIIDESGMPKERFSAEFPKEGPSILRIQQVVRGDSAAYFCASSPPDRAYYEQYFGPGTRLTVT.

The V and J genes are TRBV7-2 and TRBJ2-7; D is perhaps TRBD1 (5 bases). The germline CDR1 and CDR2 sequences are SGHTA and FQGNSA. Trimming took off 2 bases at V and 7 bases at J, with 15 bases between the two ends. This CDR3 is built from 14 residues. DNA for the CDR3: TGTGCCAGCAGCTTAATTTATCAGGGTACGGAGCAGTACGTC. Its protein product is CASSLIYQGTEQYV.

This clone came up once. This sequence joins TRBV19 and TRBJ1-2; TRBD1 aligns across 7 bases. This CDR3 contains 13 residues. CDR1 LNHDA and CDR2 SQIVND come from the germline V gene (reference sequence). The ends lost 5 bases at V and 3 bases at J; junction bases unmatched: 3. CDR3 residues: CASSDQGDYGYTF. In nucleotides, the CDR3 is TGTGCCAGTAGTGATCAGGGGGACTATGGCTACACCTTC.

The chain links TRBV5-1 to TRBJ2-1, with D uncertain. Per the germline V gene, CDR1 is SGHRS and CDR2 is YFSETQ. CDR3 length: 13 amino acids. Trimming left V 5 bases short and J 10 bases short, with 16 bases between. CDR3 residues: CASRIGMEREQFF. In DNA form, the CDR3 reads TGCGCCAGCAGGATAGGCATGGAGAGGGAGCAGTTCTTC.